The 20 T cell receptor beta chains below all came from one sample that was sequenced in a study of a mutant IDH1 vaccine in newly diagnosed glioma (TCRdb year 2021). These receptors' antigens are unknown. Read against the paper, the sample's time point label means: week 47, end of study. Each vaccine dose, consisting of 300 ug of a 20-mer mutant IDH1 peptide in Montanide, was administered subcutaneously with topical imiquimod. Libraries were built with the immunoSEQ multiplex PCR assay. Not all clones reach the TCRdb copy of this immuneACCESS table, which keeps in-frame sequences only. Checked studies attribute under half of the gap to unresolved V genes and leave the rest unexplained. The sample profile shows 40,000 to 45,000 clones; about 80% of them were found once. Approximately 18% of the sample is held by the ten biggest clonotypes. The sequenced sample was PBMCs, obtained from a glioma patient whose treatment included an IDH1 peptide vaccine. All receptors derive from a man aged 18 to 29 with glioma. Some clones in this sample may be carry-over from other donors' samples.

The J gene is TRBJ1-1, the V gene TRBV7-9; 7 bases map to TRBD1. The V gene end was trimmed by 4 bases and the J gene end by 1 base; junction bases not matched to a gene: 6. CDR1 and CDR2 (germline): SEHNR, FQNEAQ (reference sequence). The CDR3 loop spans 15 amino acids. CDR3 residues: CASSWNRGENTEAFF. The CDR3 DNA sequence: TGTGCCAGCAGCTGGAACAGGGGCGAGAACACTGAAGCTTTCTTT. The variable domain in full, with the rest retrieved from reference TRBV7-9 and TRBJ1-1, is DTGVSQNPRHKITKRGQNVTFRCDPISEHNRLYWYRQTLGQGPEFLTYFQNEAQLEKSRLLSDRFSAERPKGSFSTLEIQRTEQGDSAMYLCASSWNRGENTEAFFGQGTRLTVV.

The rearrangement uses TRBV6-1 and TRBJ2-5, with a weak D call TRBD2 (5 bases). Trimming cost V 10 bases and J 2 bases, with 20 bases left between them. Germline values: CDR1 MNHNS, CDR2 SASEGT. This CDR3 spans 15 amino acids. The CDR3 bases are TGTGCCACCTACCCCTGGCGGGCAGTTCAAGAGACCCAGTACTTC. Amino acids: CATYPWRAVQETQYF.

This chain connects TRBV18 to TRBJ1-1; 7 bases align to TRBD1. The germline V gene encodes CDR1 KGHSH and CDR2 LQKENI. The CDR3 spans 13 residues. V gave up 6 bases and J gave up 2 bases; unmatched junction bases: 3. This chain's CDR3 is CASSRQGNTEAFF. Here the CDR3 DNA reads TGTGCCAGCTCGCGACAGGGTAACACTGAAGCTTTCTTT.

The gene calls are TRBV28 and TRBJ1-1; a weak D match, TRBD1 (6 bases). Trimming took off 5 bases at V and 3 bases at J, with 19 bases between the two ends. Looked up from germline, CDR1 is MDHEN and CDR2 is SYDVKM. CDR3 length: 16 amino acids. The CDR3 spells CASSLLGRGRYTEAFF. The CDR3, as DNA: TGTGCCAGCAGTCTCCTAGGTAGGGGGAGGTACACTGAAGCTTTCTTT.

J is TRBJ1-4 and V is TRBV25-1; D not resolved. The V end was cut by 3 bases, the J end by 7 bases, with 15 bases between. Germline V gene lookup returns CDR1 MGHDK and CDR2 SYGVNS. The CDR3 loop spans 15 amino acids. The CDR3 bases are TGTGCCAGCAGTGAGGCCCCGTGGGATACTGAAAAACTGTTTTTT. Translated, it gives CASSEAPWDTEKLFF. Combining the CDR3 with reference TRBV25-1 and TRBJ1-4 gives the whole variable domain EADIYQTPRYLVIGTGKKITLECSQTMGHDKMYWYQQDPGMELHLIHYSYGVNSTEKGDLSSESTVSRIRTEHFPLTLESARPSHTSQYLCASSEAPWDTEKLFFGSGTQLSVL.

Only a few counts were recorded for this clone. The rearrangement uses TRBV27 and TRBJ1-1; no clear D gene. Germline assignment: CDR1 MNHEY and CDR2 SMNVEV (reference sequence). The CDR3 is 14 residues long. The V and J ends lost 0 bases and 7 bases respectively, with 12 bases between them. This chain's CDR3 is CASSLSGRSNEAFF. The CDR3 nucleotides are TGTGCCAGCAGTTTATCCGGCAGAAGTAATGAAGCTTTCTTT.

V and J are TRBV30 and TRBJ2-7, with D uncertain. Germline values: CDR1 GTSNPN, CDR2 SVGIG (reference sequence). Deletions cut 4 bases from V and 2 bases from J, with 9 bases between. This CDR3 has 12 residues. This CDR3 is CAWIQNPYEQYF. The CDR3 DNA follows: TGTGCCTGGATACAGAATCCCTACGAGCAGTACTTC.

This clone was counted a few times. The J gene is TRBJ1-1, the V gene TRBV28; 12 bases align to TRBD1. This CDR3 is 15 amino acids long. Per the germline V gene, CDR1 is MDHEN and CDR2 is SYDVKM. Germline trimming cut 5 bases from V and 5 bases from J; bases unmatched to any gene: 6. CDR3 loop: CASSPGTGGETEAFF. The CDR3, as DNA: TGTGCCAGCAGTCCCGGGACAGGGGGCGAGACTGAAGCTTTCTTT.

The genes are TRBV5-1 and TRBJ2-1; 8 nucleotides line up with TRBD2. Germline assignment: CDR1 SGHRS and CDR2 YFSETQ. V gave up 4 bases and J gave up 8 bases; unmatched junction bases: 8. This CDR3 has 14 amino acids. Here the CDR3 DNA reads TGCGCCAGCAGCCTTGGGACTAGTGTATATGAGCAGTTCTTC. Translating it yields CASSLGTSVYEQFF.

The V call is TRBV6-5, the J call TRBJ1-2; 8 nucleotides match TRBD1. In germline, CDR1 is MNHEY, CDR2 SVGAGI. Losses at the gene ends were 3 bases for V and 8 bases for J; bases not matched to a gene: 5. The CDR3 covers 13 residues. The CDR3 reads CASSYSGGQGYTF. CDR3 nucleotides: TGTGCCAGCAGTTATTCAGGGGGCCAGGGCTACACCTTC.

This chain connects TRBV5-4 to TRBJ1-1; possible D gene TRBD1, 5 bases. Germline CDR1 and CDR2: SGHNT and YYREEE (reference sequence). Trimming stripped 4 bases from V and 5 bases from J, with 9 bases between. The CDR3 extends over 12 amino acids. The chain's CDR3 is CASSPKGTEAFF. CDR3 sequence (DNA): TGTGCCAGCAGCCCAAAGGGGACTGAAGCTTTCTTT.

Only one count was recorded for this clone. The gene calls are TRBV4-3 and TRBJ2-5; tentative D call: TRBD1 (6 bases). Germline V lookup: CDR1 LGHNA, CDR2 YSLEER. Trimming pared 6 bases from V and 4 bases from J, leaving 18 bases between. CDR3 length: 15 residues. The CDR3 spells CASSRGTLERETQYF. CDR3 nucleotides: TGCGCCAGCAGTCGTGGGACACTTGAGCGAGAGACCCAGTACTTC.

V usage is TRBV7-6 and J usage is TRBJ1-6; TRBD1 matches 8 bases. Germline loops: CDR1 SGHVS, CDR2 FNYEAQ. The CDR3 totals 18 residues. Germline trimming cut 1 base from V and 6 bases from J; bases unmatched to any gene: 11. The CDR3 region has the DNA TGTGCCAGCAGCTTAGGAGGGGTCGGACAGGGAAGTAATTCACCCCTCCACTTT. It codes for CASSLGGVGQGSNSPLHF.

The chain carries TRBV5-4 and TRBJ2-7, with unresolved D. Germline V gene sequence: CDR1 SGHNT, CDR2 YYREEE (reference sequence). This CDR3 region has 13 residues. The ends were cut back, 0 bases at V and 2 bases at J, with 6 bases in the middle. The CDR3 here is CASSLGRTYEQYF. Written as DNA, the CDR3 is TGTGCCAGCAGCTTGGGACGGACCTACGAGCAGTACTTC.

The V and J genes are TRBV6-5 and TRBJ1-2; perhaps TRBD1 as D (5 bases). The V end lost 4 bases, the J end lost 4 bases, and 10 bases lay between the germline ends. CDR3 length: 13 residues. Germline V CDR1 and CDR2: MNHEY, SVGAGI. The DNA of the CDR3 is TGTGCCAGCAGTTCCGGGGACTTCTATGGCTACACCTTC. Its protein is CASSSGDFYGYTF.

The chain has TRBV11-2 and TRBJ1-2, with D maybe TRBD1 (5 bases). Germline loops: CDR1 SGHAT, CDR2 FQNNGV. Trimming cost V 0 bases and J 0 bases, with 14 bases left between them. The CDR3 extends over 17 amino acids. The CDR3 protein is CASSLEPHRFTNYGYTF. The CDR3, as DNA: TGTGCCAGCAGCTTAGAGCCACACAGGTTCACTAACTATGGCTACACCTTC.

V usage is TRBV6-6 and J usage is TRBJ1-2; tentative D call: TRBD1 (5 bases). The CDR3 has 15 residues. Per germline, CDR1 MNHNY and CDR2 SVGAGI (reference sequence). The V end was cut by 2 bases, the J end by 0 bases, with 10 bases between. The CDR3: CASSYPAGTNYGYTF. Written as DNA, the CDR3 is TGTGCCAGCAGTTACCCTGCAGGGACTAACTATGGCTACACCTTC.

The J gene is TRBJ2-6, the V gene TRBV14; D unclear. Trimming removed 3 bases from V and 0 bases from J, with 9 bases in between. The V gene's germline CDR1 is SGHDN and CDR2 FVKESK. This CDR3 contains 16 residues. This CDR3 reads CASSHSFVSGANVLTF. CDR3 in DNA: TGTGCCAGCAGCCACAGTTTCGTCTCTGGGGCCAACGTCCTGACTTTC.

This clone showed up just once. The chain recombines TRBV2 with TRBJ2-1, with 7 bases that match TRBD2. This CDR3 comprises 15 residues. The V segment lost 5 bases and the J segment 0 bases; nucleotides outside the gene matches: 4. Germline assignment: CDR1 SNHLY and CDR2 FYNNEI. This chain's CDR3 is CASSRSGVSYNEQFF. CDR3 bases: TGTGCCAGCAGTCGAAGCGGGGTCTCCTACAATGAGCAGTTCTTC.

The rearrangement joins TRBV4-1 to TRBJ1-2; 10 bases match TRBD1. The CDR3 has 14 amino acids. Looked up from germline, CDR1 is MGHRA and CDR2 is YSYEKL. The trim removed 4 bases at V and 7 bases at J, leaving 6 bases unmatched. The DNA of the CDR3 is TGCGCCAGCAGCCCGGACAGGGGGTTTATTGGCTACACCTTC. Protein sequence: CASSPDRGFIGYTF.